These 32 T cell receptor beta chains came from one sample sequenced in a study of OX40 agonist ivuxolimab in advanced cancers. Libraries were prepared by immunoSEQ multiplex PCR; TCRdb keeps only in-frame clonotypes and omits some of them. The profile shows under 15,000 clones, 75% to 85% of them singletons. The sequencing used CD4+ or CD8+ T cells sorted from blood, collected in a trial of the OX40 agonist ivuxolimab. The receptors were gathered from an adult with an advanced solid tumor such as melanoma, head and neck, liver or kidney cancer.

The chain employs TRBV5-4 and TRBJ2-2, with a possible D match to TRBD2 (7 bases). CDR3 size: 16 residues. Between the trimmed V and J ends, which lost 0 bases and 3 bases, there was a span of 12 bases. CDR1 is SGHNT and CDR2 is YYREEE in the germline V gene (reference sequence). The CDR3 here is CASSLGEGGDTGELFF. The CDR3 bases are TGTGCCAGCAGCTTGGGTGAAGGGGGGGACACCGGGGAGCTGTTTTTT.

The rearrangement uses TRBV4-3 and TRBJ1-1; the D is unclear. This CDR3 is built from 16 residues. Trimming removed 3 bases at V and 3 bases at J, with 17 bases between. Germline assignment: CDR1 LGHNA and CDR2 YSLEER. The CDR3 nucleotides are TGCGCCAGCAGCCATATTCAGCTGGGGTCGGACACTGAAGCTTTCTTT. This translates into CASSHIQLGSDTEAFF.

This chain links TRBV9 with TRBJ2-7; D is possibly TRBD2 (5 bases). Per the germline V gene, CDR1 is SGDLS and CDR2 is YYNGEE. The CDR3 has 13 residues. Trimming removed 3 bases at V and 3 bases at J, with 10 bases between. This CDR3 reads CASSEGVGYEQYF. As DNA, the CDR3 is TGTGCCAGCAGCGAGGGAGTTGGCTACGAGCAGTACTTC.

This sequence joins TRBV5-6 and TRBJ2-7; TRBD1 or TRBD2 may be the D gene (5 bases each). V lost 4 bases to trimming and J lost 2 bases, with 19 bases between them. The CDR3 has 16 amino acids. From germline, CDR1 is SGHDT and CDR2 YYEEEE. The CDR3 sequence: CASSHFLGDIAYEQYF. DNA for the CDR3: TGTGCCAGCAGCCACTTTCTGGGGGATATCGCCTACGAGCAGTACTTC.

The chain links TRBV6-6 to TRBJ1-5; no clear D. The CDR3 contains 15 residues. Trimming pared 7 bases from V and 2 bases from J, leaving 15 bases between. Per the germline V gene, CDR1 is MNHNY and CDR2 is SVGAGI (reference sequence). CDR3 in amino acids: CASTWTPEGNQPQHF. The CDR3 region has the DNA TGTGCCAGCACCTGGACCCCGGAGGGCAATCAGCCCCAGCATTTT.

The J gene is TRBJ1-2, the V gene TRBV7-9; 7 bases align to TRBD1. J was trimmed by 5 bases and V by 5 bases; bases with no gene match: 8. The CDR3 loop spans 14 amino acids. From germline, CDR1 is SEHNR and CDR2 FQNEAQ (reference sequence). The CDR3 bases are TGTGCCAGCAGCCCTACAGGGGCCTGGTATGGCTACACCTTC. Translated, it gives CASSPTGAWYGYTF.

This chain links TRBV9 with TRBJ2-1; TRBD1 aligns across 8 bases. CDR1 is SGDLS, CDR2 YYNGEE, per germline. This CDR3 is 16 amino acids long. Trimming at V came to 4 bases and at J to 3 bases, leaving 9 bases not matched to a gene. CDR3: CASSLAGTGNYNEQFF. The CDR3 nucleotides are TGTGCCAGCAGCCTAGCCGGGACAGGAAACTACAATGAGCAGTTCTTC.

This clone has just one count. One junction end disagrees with the germline gene, perhaps due to a read error. V gene TRBV5-4 combines with J gene TRBJ2-7, with TRBD2 as a possible D gene (6 bases). The V gene's germline CDR1 is SGHNT and CDR2 YYREEE (reference sequence). The CDR3 runs 15 residues. The CDR3 loop is CASSQGMGGTDEQYF. The CDR3 nucleotides read TGCGCCAGCAGCCAAGGTATGGGAGGAACTGACGAGCAGTACTTC. The complete variable domain, with remaining parts taken from reference TRBV5-4 and TRBJ2-7, reads ETGVTQSPTHLIKTRGQQVTLRCSSQSGHNTVSWYQQALGQGPQFIFQYYREEENGRGNFPPRFSGLQFPNYSSELNVNALELDDSALYLCASSQGMGGTDEQYFGPGTRLTVT.

The chain carries TRBV13 and TRBJ2-3; TRBD2 might be the D (6 bases). CDR3 length: 14 residues. The germline V gene encodes CDR1 PRHDT and CDR2 FYEKMQ (reference sequence). The V end was cut by 4 bases, the J end by 5 bases, with 13 bases between. The CDR3 bases are TGTGCCAGCAGCTCCCGACTAGGGATAGATACGCAGTATTTT. Translation: CASSSRLGIDTQYF.

This chain uses TRBV2 with TRBJ2-5, with D perhaps TRBD2 (8 bases). Germline loops: CDR1 SNHLY, CDR2 FYNNEI. V gave up 2 bases and J gave up 5 bases, with 18 bases separating them. The CDR3 totals 16 residues. The CDR3 here is CASSENSGVTGETQYF. The CDR3 DNA sequence: TGTGCCAGCAGTGAAAATAGCGGGGTGACAGGGGAGACCCAGTACTTC.

This clone was seen only a few times. V and J are TRBV9 and TRBJ2-3; 7 bases agree with TRBD2. Germline values: CDR1 SGDLS, CDR2 YYNGEE. The J segment lost 2 bases and the V segment lost 3 bases, leaving 21 bases of the junction unmatched. CDR3 size: 20 residues. In nucleotides, the CDR3 is TGTGCCAGCAGCGACCCCTTAGGGGAGGCTAGCGGACCCCTCACAGATACGCAGTATTTT. This encodes CASSDPLGEASGPLTDTQYF.

The rearrangement uses TRBV20-1 and TRBJ2-5; weak D call: TRBD1 (6 bases). The DNA matches TRBJ2-7 better at its end, which makes the J call doubtful. CDR1 and CDR2 from the germline V gene are DFQATT and SNEGSKA (reference sequence). The CDR3 consists of 10 residues. The CDR3 here is CSAQQGEQYF. Here the CDR3 DNA reads TGCAGTGCTCAACAGGGCGAGCAGTACTTC.

J is TRBJ2-7 and V is TRBV10-3; D is possibly TRBD1 (6 bases). The CDR3 runs to 14 residues. Germline values: CDR1 ENHRY, CDR2 SYGVKD. The V gene lost 6 bases and the J gene lost 4 bases, with 16 bases spanning the gap. The CDR3 loop is CAISELTGDYEQYF. The CDR3 DNA is TGTGCCATCAGCGAATTGACAGGAGATTACGAGCAGTACTTC.

This chain connects TRBV29-1 to TRBJ2-2; 8 nucleotides align to TRBD2. Germline V gives CDR1 SQVTM, CDR2 ANQGSEA. CDR3 length equals 16 residues. V gave up 0 bases and J gave up 8 bases; unmatched junction bases: 11. The CDR3 sequence: CSVEDLWASGSGELFF. DNA of the CDR3: TGCAGCGTTGAAGATCTTTGGGCTAGCGGGTCTGGGGAGCTGTTTTTT.

The chain has TRBV5-6 and TRBJ2-7; D not certain. Trimming removed 1 base from V and 2 bases from J, with 7 bases in between. The CDR3 is 13 residues long. Germline V gene data show CDR1 as SGHDT and CDR2 as YYEEEE. CDR3: CASSLRDTYEQYF. CDR3 in DNA: TGTGCCAGCAGCTTGAGGGATACCTACGAGCAGTACTTC.

The chain carries TRBV10-3 and TRBJ2-7; D remains ambiguous. The CDR3 covers 14 residues. Trimming shortened V by 0 bases and J by 0 bases, and 6 bases separated the two germline ends. Germline loops: CDR1 ENHRY, CDR2 SYGVKD. The CDR3 sequence: CAISESGSSYEQYF. Here the CDR3 DNA reads TGTGCCATCAGTGAGTCAGGTAGCTCCTACGAGCAGTACTTC.

The chain combines TRBV28 with TRBJ2-7, with 8 nucleotides matching TRBD2. J was trimmed by 5 bases and V by 7 bases; bases with no gene match: 13. CDR3 length equals 15 residues. Germline V lookup: CDR1 MDHEN, CDR2 SYDVKM. CDR3 in DNA: TGTGCCAGCACCGCCTACAAGCGGGAGCTGGACGAGCAGTACTTC. Its protein is CASTAYKRELDEQYF.

This clone occurred a few times. The V gene is TRBV5-5, the J gene TRBJ2-7, with D maybe TRBD2 (5 bases). The V and J ends lost 3 bases and 4 bases respectively, with 11 bases between them. In germline, CDR1 is SGHKS, CDR2 YYEKEE (reference sequence). This CDR3 contains 13 residues. This CDR3 is CASSWPSGYEQYF. CDR3 coding DNA: TGTGCCAGCAGCTGGCCCTCGGGGTACGAGCAGTACTTC.

The sample holds many counts of this clone. CDR3 bases: TGTGCCAGCAGTTTACTTTATTTGACAGGATCGAACACCGGGGAGCTGTTTTTT. Residues: CASSLLYLTGSNTGELFF. The rearrangement joins TRBV27 to TRBJ2-2; D is perhaps TRBD1 (6 bases). The germline V gene encodes CDR1 MNHEY and CDR2 SMNVEV (reference sequence). The CDR3 has 18 amino acids. The V gene lost 2 bases and the J gene lost 0 bases, with 16 bases spanning the gap.

The chain links TRBV29-1 to TRBJ1-5; the D is unclear. The CDR3 contains 13 residues. Trimming took off 4 bases at V and 5 bases at J, with 12 bases between the two ends. Germline V gene sequence: CDR1 SQVTM, CDR2 ANQGSEA. The CDR3 DNA reads as TGCAGCGTTGGTGAAGGGATGGATCAGCCCCAGCATTTT. This translates into CSVGEGMDQPQHF.

V usage is TRBV5-6 and J usage is TRBJ2-1, with D uncertain. The V end lost 4 bases, the J end lost 6 bases, and 8 bases lay between the germline ends. The CDR3 has 12 residues. The germline V gene has CDR1 SGHDT and CDR2 YYEEEE. As DNA, the CDR3 is TGTGCCAGCAGCGGCATGGTCAATGAGCAGTTCTTC. It yields the protein CASSGMVNEQFF.

The rearrangement uses TRBV6-5 and TRBJ1-1; 8 bases line up with TRBD1. Germline V CDR1 and CDR2: MNHEY, SVGAGI. This CDR3 is 14 amino acids long. After removal of 4 bases from V and 4 bases from J, the junction contained 5 bases not matched to a gene. The CDR3 coding sequence is TGTGCCAGCAGTTCGACAGGGGTGGGCACTGAAGCTTTCTTT. Its protein is CASSSTGVGTEAFF.

The CDR3 region is CAWGTAPSYEQYF. The CDR3 DNA is TGTGCCTGGGGGACCGCACCCTCCTACGAGCAGTACTTC. The gene calls are TRBV30 and TRBJ2-7; D is possibly TRBD1 or TRBD2 (5 bases each). CDR1 is GTSNPN and CDR2 is SVGIG in the germline V gene (reference sequence). The ends were cut back, 5 bases at V and 0 bases at J, with 11 bases in the middle. The CDR3 runs to 13 residues.

This clone was found a few times. The chain joins TRBV7-8 to TRBJ2-1, with D possibly called TRBD1 or TRBD2 (6 bases each). Germline V gene sequence: CDR1 SGHVS, CDR2 FQNEAQ. The CDR3 runs to 16 residues. V was pared by 3 bases and J by 8 bases, with 20 bases between. CDR3 amino acids: CASSFELGGLLHEQFF. Written as DNA, the CDR3 is TGTGCCAGCAGCTTCGAACTAGGGGGGCTGCTCCATGAGCAGTTCTTC.

V and J are TRBV7-9 and TRBJ1-5, with D uncertain. The length of the CDR3 is 15 residues. Trimming stripped 4 bases from V and 0 bases from J, with 10 bases between. The germline gives CDR1 SEHNR, CDR2 FQNEAQ (reference sequence). In nucleotides, the CDR3 is TGTGCCAGCAGCTCAGTTACTAATAGCAATCAGCCCCAGCATTTT. Protein product: CASSSVTNSNQPQHF.

This clone was seen once. The genes are TRBV9 and TRBJ2-1, with 7 positions matching TRBD1. The J segment lost 0 bases and the V segment lost 3 bases, leaving 6 bases of the junction unmatched. The germline V gene encodes CDR1 SGDLS and CDR2 YYNGEE. CDR3 size: 16 residues. CDR3 region: CASSDQGGISYNEQFF. The DNA for the CDR3 is TGTGCCAGCAGCGACCAAGGGGGCATCTCCTACAATGAGCAGTTCTTC. The complete variable domain, with remaining parts taken from reference TRBV9 and TRBJ2-1, reads DSGVTQTPKHLITATGQRVTLRCSPRSGDLSVYWYQQSLDQGLQFLIQYYNGEERAKGNILERFSAQQFPDLHSELNLSSLELGDSALYFCASSDQGGISYNEQFFGPGTRLTVL.

This rearrangement joins TRBV27 to TRBJ2-1; TRBD1 aligns across 9 bases. This CDR3 has 15 amino acids. Trimming at V came to 8 bases and at J to 8 bases, leaving 13 bases not matched to a gene. CDR1 MNHEY and CDR2 SMNVEV come from the germline V gene (reference sequence). CDR3 coding DNA: TGTGCCAGCGCTTATCCGGGACAGGGTGACTATGAGCAGTTCTTC. It translates to CASAYPGQGDYEQFF.

The rearrangement links TRBV14 to TRBJ1-3; no reliable D call. V was shortened by 0 bases and J by 4 bases, with 4 bases between the two germline ends. CDR3 length equals 13 residues. The germline V gene has CDR1 SGHDN and CDR2 FVKESK. CDR3 region: CASSQDLGNTIYF. CDR3 DNA sequence: TGTGCCAGCAGCCAAGATTTGGGAAACACCATATATTTT.

The genes are TRBV5-1 and TRBJ1-1, with 8 bases that match TRBD1. V gave up 1 base and J gave up 5 bases; unmatched junction bases: 7. CDR1 and CDR2 from the germline V gene are SGHRS and YFSETQ. The CDR3 contains 15 residues. The CDR3 loop is CASSLWDRQRTEAFF. CDR3 nucleotide sequence: TGCGCCAGCAGCTTGTGGGACAGGCAGCGAACTGAAGCTTTCTTT.

This rearrangement joins TRBV9 to TRBJ2-5; possible D gene TRBD2, 6 bases. Germline V gene lookup returns CDR1 SGDLS and CDR2 YYNGEE. The germline V and J ends were trimmed by 2 bases and 2 bases, with 19 bases remaining between them. This CDR3 spans 17 amino acids. The CDR3 here is CASSVFPSDGGQETQYF. CDR3 sequence (DNA): TGTGCCAGCAGCGTCTTCCCATCGGACGGGGGTCAAGAGACCCAGTACTTC. Based on the CDR3 plus reference TRBV9 and TRBJ2-5, the full variable domain is DSGVTQTPKHLITATGQRVTLRCSPRSGDLSVYWYQQSLDQGLQFLIQYYNGEERAKGNILERFSAQQFPDLHSELNLSSLELGDSALYFCASSVFPSDGGQETQYFGPGTRLLVL.

The CDR3 sequence is CASSYSSEINQPQHF. The CDR3, as DNA: TGTGCCAGCAGTTACTCGTCTGAAATTAATCAGCCCCAGCATTTT. This chain links TRBV6-5 with TRBJ1-5; no definite D call. Germline V gene data show CDR1 as MNHEY and CDR2 as SVGAGI. The length of the CDR3 is 15 residues. Trimming left V 0 bases short and J 4 bases short, with 10 bases between.

J is TRBJ2-3 and V is TRBV6-1; possible D gene TRBD1, 5 bases. CDR1 and CDR2 (germline): MNHNS, SASEGT. This CDR3 spans 17 amino acids. Trimming took off 0 bases at V and 6 bases at J, with 19 bases between the two ends. CDR3 DNA sequence: TGTGCCAGCAGTGAAGCGCTTCTCTCAGGGAAGAGGGATACGCAGTATTTT. This sequence encodes CASSEALLSGKRDTQYF.